This TCR beta chain is from a study of T cell responses to AZD1222 COVID-19 vaccine. About the study: Second-dose intervals of approximately 4 or approximately 12 weeks were pooled.

Study-wide results and caveats: As reported, nearly half of all spike-specific TCRs target variant regions that are unmutated. Increased Spike-specific TCR breadth and depth were observed after two AZD1222 doses. Regions 160-218 and 743-854 held dominance among vaccine-associated CD4 TCRs, which spanned spike.

As for this clone: Antigen specificity is unknown.

Trimming removed 5 bases from V and 1 base from J, with 14 bases in between. The CDR3 extends over 15 amino acids. CDR1 SNHLY and CDR2 FYNNEI come from the germline V gene. Repertoires were generated with immunoSEQ multiplex PCR, while TCRdb's copy carries only in-frame clones and drops some. The sample holds roughly 250,000 clones, over 90% seen once. This clonotype was sampled from an adult in good health. The V gene is TRBV2, the J gene TRBJ1-1, with unresolved D. The source was peripheral blood, collected on day 0 of AZD1222 vaccination. CDR3 in amino acids: CASSREVGWNTEAFF. The CDR3 DNA follows: TGTGCCAGCAGTCGCGAAGTGGGTTGGAACACTGAAGCTTTCTTT.